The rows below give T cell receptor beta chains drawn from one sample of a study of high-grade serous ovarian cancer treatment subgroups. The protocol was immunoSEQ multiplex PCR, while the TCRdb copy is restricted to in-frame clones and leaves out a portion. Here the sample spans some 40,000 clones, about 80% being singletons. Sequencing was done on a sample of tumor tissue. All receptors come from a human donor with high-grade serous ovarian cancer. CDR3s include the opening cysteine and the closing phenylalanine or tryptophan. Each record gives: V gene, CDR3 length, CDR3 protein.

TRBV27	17	CASSPTTGGFGANVLTF
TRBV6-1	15	CASSRGSSSSYEQYF
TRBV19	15	CASSISRDSSYEQYF
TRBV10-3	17	CAISVHFRREGPGELFF
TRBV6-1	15	CAIGLGLADTGELFF
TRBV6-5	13	CASSPGTAYEQYF
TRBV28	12	CAGSGPYYGYTF
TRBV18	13	CASSSKSRNEQFF
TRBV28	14	CASVSGSLGNEQFF
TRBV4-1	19	CASSLGTSGGGGYQETQYF
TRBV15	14	CATSSGQGANEQFF
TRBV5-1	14	CASSGNSLRNEQFF
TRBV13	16	CASSPEIASAADTQYF
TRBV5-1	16	CASSFKTGQRISEQYF
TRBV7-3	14	CASSSVGGSYEQYF
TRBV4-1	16	CASSPTAGTTYNEQFF
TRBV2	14	CAIPSGIGTDTQYF
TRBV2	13	CATRLEFSYGYTF
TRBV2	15	CASSDGQAARYTIYF
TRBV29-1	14	CSVVGGGFIYGYTF
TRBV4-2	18	CASSQVGQGASGANVLTF
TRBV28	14	CASSVGLAGGEQYF
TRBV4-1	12	CASSQDFYEQYF
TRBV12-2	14	CASRFRLASYEQYF
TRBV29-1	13	CSVSPPGGTEQYF
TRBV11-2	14	CASSLRDYYNEQFF
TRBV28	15	CASSSFGTGAYEQYF
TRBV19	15	CASTPSGSGRNEQFF
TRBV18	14	CASSLNLQGAEAFF
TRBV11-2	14	CASSLGSGTGEQYF
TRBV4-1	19	CASSQDFRASNPSNEKLFF
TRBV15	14	CATESQLFQETQYF
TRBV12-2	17	CASRLAYRRTPRETQYF
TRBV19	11	CASILNTEAFF
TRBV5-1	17	CASSLDHDLSGANVLTF
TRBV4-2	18	CASSLGTGVITNTGELFF
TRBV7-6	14	CASSFYGSLETQYF
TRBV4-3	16	CASSQWYPGLNQPQHF
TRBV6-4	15	CASSDSGGEGSPLHF
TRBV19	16	CASSTYLAGGPDEQFF
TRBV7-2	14	CASSSPQGTGELFF
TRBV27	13	CASSLNGGREAFF
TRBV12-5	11	CASGLFETQYF
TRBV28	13	CASAGPMNTEAFF
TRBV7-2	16	CASILQPSGSLSEQFF
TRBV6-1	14	CASRELDRYNEQFF
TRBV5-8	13	CALRRSSYNEQFF
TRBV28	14	CASSTPPRRYGYTF